The 14 T cell receptor beta chains listed next were all sequenced from one sample in a study of cytomegalovirus exposure and HLA in healthy donors. The PCR ran on 60 Vbeta and 13 Jbeta primers. This table comes from immunoSEQ multiplex PCR, and its TCRdb copy is limited to in-frame clones, with some not included. The repertoire holds approximately 82,000 clones, with about 70% as singletons. Specimen: PBMCs. The receptors were sampled from a woman aged 45-60 years in good health and CMV-seropositive.

This rearrangement joins TRBV2 to TRBJ2-1; D may be TRBD2 (5 bases). V was pared by 7 bases and J by 2 bases, with 15 bases between. The CDR3 extends over 15 amino acids. Germline CDR1 reads SNHLY; CDR2 reads FYNNEI. CDR3 residues: CASTILGATYNEQFF. CDR3 bases: TGTGCCAGCACTATACTAGGAGCCACCTACAATGAGCAGTTCTTC.

The V and J genes are TRBV30 and TRBJ1-1; possibly TRBD1 for D (5 bases). V lost 0 bases to trimming and J lost 1 base, with 9 bases between them. Per germline, CDR1 GTSNPN and CDR2 SVGIG (reference sequence). The CDR3 is made up of 14 amino acids. CDR3 sequence reads: CAWSVRQSNTEAFF. The CDR3 DNA follows: TGTGCCTGGAGTGTACGACAGTCGAACACTGAAGCTTTCTTT.

The chain has TRBV16 and TRBJ1-1; 10 bases are a match to TRBD1. The V gene end was trimmed by 1 base and the J gene end by 0 bases; junction bases not matched to a gene: 5. The CDR3 extends over 17 amino acids. CDR1 is KGHSY and CDR2 is FQNENV in the germline V gene. The CDR3 protein is CASSQLWDRGMNTEAFF. CDR3 sequence (DNA): TGTGCCAGCAGCCAATTGTGGGACAGGGGTATGAACACTGAAGCTTTCTTT.

The sample holds one count of this clone. This chain uses TRBV10-1 with TRBJ2-3; D is perhaps TRBD1 (6 bases). There are 12 residues in the CDR3. The V end lost 4 bases, the J end lost 4 bases, and 6 bases lay between the germline ends. Germline V gene sequence: CDR1 WNHNN, CDR2 SYGVQD (reference sequence). CDR3 coding DNA: TGCGCCAGCAGTGGACAGGCAGATACGCAGTATTTT. Residues: CASSGQADTQYF.

J is TRBJ2-3 and V is TRBV2, with a possible D match to TRBD2 (5 bases). V was cut by 6 bases and J by 1 base, with 14 bases left in between. The CDR3 length is 15 residues. CDR1 SNHLY and CDR2 FYNNEI come from the germline V gene. The CDR3 DNA reads as TGTGCCAGCAGGAGGGATTTGGTTGGCACAGATACGCAGTATTTT. It specifies CASRRDLVGTDTQYF. Complete variable domain (other parts from reference TRBV2 and TRBJ2-3): EPEVTQTPSHQVTQMGQEVILRCVPISNHLYFYWYRQILGQKVEFLVSFYNNEISEKSEIFDDQFSVERPDGSNFTLKIRSTKLEDSAMYFCASRRDLVGTDTQYFGPGTRLTVL.

The rearrangement uses TRBV7-9 and TRBJ2-1; perhaps TRBD1 as D (6 bases). V was clipped by 6 bases and J by 5 bases, with 20 bases between them. Germline CDR1 and CDR2: SEHNR and FQNEAQ (reference sequence). The length of the CDR3 is 16 residues. CDR3: CASRGRTGSMDNEQFF. CDR3 coding DNA: TGTGCCAGCAGGGGACGAACAGGGTCGATGGACAATGAGCAGTTCTTC.

V usage is TRBV4-1 and J usage is TRBJ2-3; TRBD2 is a possible D gene (6 bases). The CDR3 has 16 residues. Trimming pared 3 bases from V and 7 bases from J, leaving 20 bases between. Germline CDR1 is MGHRA and CDR2 is YSYEKL. The CDR3 DNA follows: TGCGCCAGCAGCCACCCTGACCCGACCCGGGGGTATACGCAGTATTTT. Translated, it gives CASSHPDPTRGYTQYF.

V is TRBV27 and J is TRBJ1-4, with D tentatively TRBD1 (6 bases). The CDR3 loop spans 14 amino acids. Per the germline V gene, CDR1 is MNHEY and CDR2 is SMNVEV (reference sequence). The V and J ends lost 1 base and 5 bases respectively, with 8 bases between them. The CDR3 DNA sequence: TGTGCCAGCAGTTTATGGGGGCCGAATGAAAAACTGTTTTTT. This sequence encodes CASSLWGPNEKLFF.

This chain uses TRBV9 with TRBJ2-1; TRBD2 aligns across 7 bases. Losses at the gene ends were 3 bases for V and 3 bases for J; bases not matched to a gene: 9. This CDR3 is 16 amino acids long. Per germline, CDR1 SGDLS and CDR2 YYNGEE. The CDR3 spells CASSARGLAVYNEQFF. As DNA, the CDR3 is TGTGCCAGCAGCGCAAGAGGGCTAGCGGTCTACAATGAGCAGTTCTTC.

This clone was observed a handful of times. This chain connects TRBV9 to TRBJ2-7; 9 bases line up with TRBD1. Germline loops: CDR1 SGDLS, CDR2 YYNGEE. J gave up 5 bases and V 3 bases, and 12 bases lay outside the gene matches. This CDR3 comprises 16 residues. CDR3 region: CASSAERDRVGDEQYF. DNA for the CDR3: TGTGCCAGCAGCGCCGAGAGGGACAGGGTTGGCGACGAGCAGTACTTC.

The V call is TRBV29-1, the J call TRBJ1-5; 9 bases agree with TRBD1. Germline CDR1 reads SQVTM; CDR2 reads ANQGSEA. The CDR3 has 14 residues. The V segment lost 5 bases and the J segment 7 bases; nucleotides outside the gene matches: 9. CDR3 nucleotide sequence: TGCAGCGTTACCATGGGGACAGGGAACCAGCCCCAGCATTTT. Translating gives CSVTMGTGNQPQHF.

V and J are TRBV28 and TRBJ2-3, with TRBD2 as a possible D gene (6 bases). CDR3 length: 15 amino acids. Germline V gives CDR1 MDHEN, CDR2 SYDVKM. V was cut by 6 bases and J by 2 bases, with 15 bases left in between. The chain's CDR3 is CASSSNGGHTDTQYF. CDR3 sequence (DNA): TGTGCCAGCAGCTCAAATGGAGGGCACACAGATACGCAGTATTTT.

The V call is TRBV30, the J call TRBJ2-7; D is perhaps TRBD1 (6 bases). The length of the CDR3 is 15 residues. V shed 4 bases and J shed 2 bases, with 18 bases lying between them. The germline CDR1 and CDR2 sequences are GTSNPN and SVGIG (reference sequence). The CDR3 sequence is CAWTPSGTKPYEQYF. The CDR3 DNA is TGTGCCTGGACTCCCTCCGGGACAAAGCCCTACGAGCAGTACTTC.

J is TRBJ2-1 and V is TRBV4-1; TRBD2 aligns across 12 bases. J was trimmed by 1 base and V by 0 bases; bases with no gene match: 7. CDR1 is MGHRA and CDR2 is YSYEKL in the germline V gene. There are 19 residues in the CDR3. CDR3 in amino acids: CASSQDSLAGGTSYNEQFF. CDR3 sequence (DNA): TGCGCCAGCAGCCAAGATTCGCTAGCGGGAGGGACATCCTACAATGAGCAGTTCTTC.